The 5 T cell receptor beta chains given below trace back to one sample, sequenced in a study of blood T cells in healthy people across ages. Primed by a sample-barcoded 5' primer and a J-beta primer mix, a second PCR proceeded for 7 to 11 cycles. One entry per CDR3 protein results from TCRdb running MiXCR on the 5' RACE reads. In the table there are some 670,000 distinct CDR3 sequences, more than 45% of which are singletons. Sample: blood. These TCRs come from a woman over 75 in good health.

This chain connects TRBV12-3 or TRBV12-4 to TRBJ1-1; D is ambiguous. CDR3 length equals 14 residues. Trimming stripped 7 bases from V and 4 bases from J, with 16 bases between. CDR3 bases: TGTGCCAGCACCGCGGGTCTCCATGGCACTGAAGCTTTCTTT. It specifies CASTAGLHGTEAFF.

This clonotype was detected ten times or more. The gene calls are TRBV10-3 and TRBJ2-6; maybe TRBD2 (6 bases). V lost 6 bases and J lost 1, with 19 bases in between. The CDR3 is 18 amino acids. Germline V gene data show CDR1 as ENHRY and CDR2 as SYGVKD. The CDR3, as DNA: TGTGCCATCAGGGGGGGACGCCCCGGAGGTTCTGGGGCCAACGTCCTGACTTTC. Amino acids: CAIRGGRPGGSGANVLTF.

This rearrangement joins TRBV9 to TRBJ1-5; 9 bases map to TRBD1. CDR1 is SGDLS and CDR2 is YYNGEE in the germline V gene. The length of the CDR3 is 15 residues. With 3 bases clipped from V and 5 bases from J, the junction kept 6 bases outside the gene matches. The CDR3 protein is CASSGQGGLHQPQHF. DNA for the CDR3: TGTGCCAGCAGCGGACAGGGGGGTTTGCATCAGCCCCAGCATTTT.

The chain combines TRBV2 with TRBJ2-5; D not resolved. Per germline, CDR1 SNHLY and CDR2 FYNNEI. V lost 4 bases to trimming and J lost 4 bases, with 13 bases between them. This CDR3 contains 14 residues. The CDR3 loop reads CASSGTPGRETQYF. In nucleotides, the CDR3 is TGTGCCAGCAGTGGTACCCCTGGAAGAGAGACCCAGTACTTC.

With respect to this clonotype: A much larger clone differs from this one at a single base, so this may be a read error. This rearrangement joins TRBV15 to TRBJ2-3, with a weak D call TRBD1 (5 bases). Germline V lookup: CDR1 LNHNV, CDR2 YYDKDF (reference sequence). The CDR3 loop spans 15 amino acids. V lost 0 bases, J lost 6 bases, and 13 bases lay in between. The CDR3 bases are TGTGCCACCAGCAGAGATTTCCCAGGGCGGGATACGCAGTATTTT. This encodes CATSRDFPGRDTQYF.